A selection of T cell receptor beta chains follows, all from one sample in a study of T cell repertoires in cytomegalovirus infection. One entry per CDR3 protein, called by TCRdb with MiXCR from the reads. The profile shows approximately 120,000 distinct CDR3 sequences, approximately 30% of them singletons. No antigens are known for them. The sample here was CD8+ T cells from cultured PBMCs, taken from culture after CMV antigen stimulation. The receptors shown here come from a human donor in good health (CMV status not recorded). Some clones in this sample may be carry-over from other donors' samples. Both conserved end residues are part of each CDR3. Fields, in order: clone size, D gene, J gene, V gene, CDR3 DNA, CDR3 protein. A D gene is named only where the DNA matches it firmly. Where a row states a size, it is once, few, many or the class of an expanded clone; other rows omit it.

size: .; D: TRBD1; J: TRBJ1-1; V: TRBV7-2; DNA: TGTGCCAGCAGCTCCTTGACAGGGATCGCTGAAGCTTTCTTT; CDR3: CASSSLTGIAEAFF
size: few; D: .; J: TRBJ2-3; V: TRBV6-2/TRBV6-3; DNA: TGTGCCAGCACCCCACCCCCGGGCCAGGGCACAGATACGCAGTATTTT; CDR3: CASTPPPGQGTDTQYF
size: .; D: .; J: TRBJ1-2; V: TRBV6-5; DNA: TGTGCCAGCAGGGGGCGAGACTATGGCTACACCTTC; CDR3: CASRGRDYGYTF
size: .; D: .; J: TRBJ1-5; V: TRBV6-1; DNA: TGTGCCAGCAGTGAAGCGCCAGATAGCAATCAGCCCCAGCATTTT; CDR3: CASSEAPDSNQPQHF
size: few; D: .; J: TRBJ2-7; V: TRBV7-6; DNA: TGTGCCAGCAGCTTAGCGCTAGCCGGCGGCTCCTACGAGCAGTACTTC; CDR3: CASSLALAGGSYEQYF
size: .; D: .; J: TRBJ1-2; V: TRBV5-4; DNA: TGTGCCAGCAGCAGGCCAGGGGAGGTTAACTATGGCTACACCTTC; CDR3: CASSRPGEVNYGYTF
size: few; D: .; J: TRBJ2-7; V: TRBV6-2/TRBV6-3; DNA: TGTGCCAGCAGTTACTCCCACACCCCCCGGAGCTCCTACGAGCAGTACTTC; CDR3: CASSYSHTPRSSYEQYF
size: few; D: TRBD1; J: TRBJ1-2; V: TRBV7-8; DNA: TGTGCCAGCAGCTTGGGACAGGATACGACCATCTATGGCTACACCTTC; CDR3: CASSLGQDTTIYGYTF
size: few; D: .; J: TRBJ1-5; V: TRBV19; DNA: TGTGCCAGTAGTATCGGAGTCCCCAAACAGGGCCCCAATCAGCCCCAGCATTTT; CDR3: CASSIGVPKQGPNQPQHF
size: .; D: .; J: TRBJ1-5; V: TRBV20-1; DNA: TGCAGTGCGATCGGACAGTCCTATGGCAGTCAGCCCCAGCATTTT; CDR3: CSAIGQSYGSQPQHF
size: .; D: .; J: TRBJ1-1; V: TRBV12-3/TRBV12-4; DNA: TGTGCCAGCAGTTTTACCAAGTATCTTAGCACTGAAGCTTTCTTT; CDR3: CASSFTKYLSTEAFF
size: .; D: .; J: TRBJ1-1; V: TRBV5-6; DNA: TGTGCCAGCAGCTTATCACAGGGATGGAGCGGTACTGAAGCTTTCTTT; CDR3: CASSLSQGWSGTEAFF
size: few; D: .; J: TRBJ2-5; V: TRBV12-3/TRBV12-4; DNA: TGTGCCAGCAGCTCTCTATTGGCCCAAGAGACCCAGTACTTC; CDR3: CASSSLLAQETQYF
size: many; D: .; J: TRBJ1-1; V: TRBV7-8; DNA: TGTGCCAGCAGCCCGAAACGGACGGCTGAAGCTTTCTTT; CDR3: CASSPKRTAEAFF
size: .; D: .; J: TRBJ1-1; V: TRBV7-6; DNA: TGTGTCACCCGTCTTCTGAACACTGAAGCTTTCTTT; CDR3: CVTRLLNTEAFF
size: .; D: .; J: TRBJ2-2; V: TRBV28; DNA: TGTGCCAGCAGTTTACTCAGGGAATCCGGGGAGCTGTTTTTT; CDR3: CASSLLRESGELFF
size: many; D: TRBD1; J: TRBJ1-6; V: TRBV7-2; DNA: TGTGCCAGCAGCTTTTCGACAGGGGAGTTCCATTCACCCCTCCACTTT; CDR3: CASSFSTGEFHSPLHF
size: .; D: .; J: TRBJ1-2; V: TRBV28; DNA: TGTGCCAGCGGCAGGGGAGGCTACACCTTC; CDR3: CASGRGGYTF
size: .; D: .; J: TRBJ2-7; V: TRBV2; DNA: TGTGCCAGCAAGGAGGGCTACGAGCAGTACTTC; CDR3: CASKEGYEQYF
size: few; D: TRBD1; J: TRBJ2-1; V: TRBV11-2; DNA: TGTGCCAGCAGCTCCACCGGACAGGGGCTGGATGAGCAGTTCTTC; CDR3: CASSSTGQGLDEQFF
size: many; D: .; J: TRBJ2-6; V: TRBV28; DNA: TGTGCCAGCAGCCCCCCCTTGGCGGGCGCAGGGGCCAACGTCCTGACTTTC; CDR3: CASSPPLAGAGANVLTF
size: .; D: .; J: TRBJ1-1; V: TRBV4-1; DNA: TGCGCCAGCAGCCCTGCTCAACAGGGTTTCACTGAAGCTTTCTTT; CDR3: CASSPAQQGFTEAFF
size: .; D: .; J: TRBJ2-1; V: TRBV6-1; DNA: TGTGCCAGCAGTGAATTGGGCCAACTCTACAATGAGCAGTTCTTC; CDR3: CASSELGQLYNEQFF
size: few; D: TRBD1; J: TRBJ2-1; V: TRBV4-3; DNA: TGCGCCAGCAGCCAGGTACAGGGGGCTTACAATGAGCAGTTCTTC; CDR3: CASSQVQGAYNEQFF
size: .; D: TRBD1; J: TRBJ2-1; V: TRBV7-4; DNA: TGTGCCAGCAGCTTGTCAGTACAGGGGGCAAATGAGCAGTTCTTC; CDR3: CASSLSVQGANEQFF
size: .; D: TRBD2; J: TRBJ2-7; V: TRBV4-1; DNA: TGCGCCAGCAGCCACCAACTAGCGGATGGCAGCTCCTACGAGCAGTACTTC; CDR3: CASSHQLADGSSYEQYF
size: few; D: TRBD2; J: TRBJ2-1; V: TRBV24-1; DNA: TGTGCCACCAGTGATCCCCGAGCGGGGGAGGACAATGAGCAGTTCTTC; CDR3: CATSDPRAGEDNEQFF
size: .; D: .; J: TRBJ1-1; V: TRBV5-1; DNA: TGCGCCAGCAGCTTGGGCCAGGGTGTACATCAGAGTACTGAAGCTTTCTTT; CDR3: CASSLGQGVHQSTEAFF
size: .; D: .; J: TRBJ1-1; V: TRBV5-1; DNA: TGCGCCAGCAGCCGCGGGTTTGGGGACACTGAAGCTTTCTTT; CDR3: CASSRGFGDTEAFF
size: .; D: TRBD2; J: TRBJ2-1; V: TRBV7-2; DNA: TGTGCCAGCAGCTCGCTAGCGGGGGTTGAGGATGAGCAGTTCTTC; CDR3: CASSSLAGVEDEQFF
size: .; D: TRBD2; J: TRBJ2-5; V: TRBV11-2; DNA: TGTGCCAGCAGCTCAGAGCGGGGAGGAGTAGAGACCCAGTACTTC; CDR3: CASSSERGGVETQYF
size: medium-sized; D: .; J: TRBJ1-2; V: TRBV7-2; DNA: TGTGCCAGCAGCCCCAAGTCCGCTAACTATGGCTACACCTTC; CDR3: CASSPKSANYGYTF
size: .; D: .; J: TRBJ2-1; V: TRBV7-9; DNA: TGTGCCAGCAGCTTCGTTCTAGGGACCTACAATGAGCAGTTCTTC; CDR3: CASSFVLGTYNEQFF
size: .; D: .; J: TRBJ2-2; V: TRBV7-8; DNA: TGTGCCAGCGAGGAGCTGTTTTTT; CDR3: CASEELFF
size: .; D: .; J: TRBJ2-5; V: TRBV28; DNA: TGTGCCAGTGAGACGGCAGGCAGGGAGACCCAGTACTTC; CDR3: CASETAGRETQYF
size: few; D: .; J: TRBJ2-7; V: TRBV25-1; DNA: TGTGCCAGCAGTGAATACGCCCCCGGCTACGAGCAGTACTTC; CDR3: CASSEYAPGYEQYF
size: .; D: .; J: TRBJ2-3; V: TRBV25-1; DNA: TGTGCCATTGGGCGAGGGCCCATGGATACGCAGTATTTT; CDR3: CAIGRGPMDTQYF
size: .; D: TRBD1; J: TRBJ2-7; V: TRBV11-2; DNA: TGTGCCAGCAGCTTAGTGACAGGGGGCTACTCCTACGAGCAGTACTTC; CDR3: CASSLVTGGYSYEQYF
size: .; D: .; J: TRBJ1-5; V: TRBV6-7; DNA: TGTGCCAGCGGTTACTCGACGCTCACCTCCGGGGGGGCAGGACAGCCTAGCAATCAGCCCCAGCATTTT; CDR3: CASGYSTLTSGGAGQPSNQPQHF
size: few; D: .; J: TRBJ2-7; V: TRBV6-2/TRBV6-3; DNA: TGTGCCAGCAGTTACCCTCAACGGGGGGCTTCCTACGAGCAGTACTTC; CDR3: CASSYPQRGASYEQYF
size: few; D: .; J: TRBJ2-6; V: TRBV7-8; DNA: TGTGCCAGCAGCCTGACGTGGAGTATCTCTGGGGCCAACGTCCTGACTTTC; CDR3: CASSLTWSISGANVLTF
size: few; D: .; J: TRBJ2-7; V: TRBV7-9; DNA: TGTGCCAGCAGCCCCTTAGGGGACACAGAGATTTACGAGCAGTACTTC; CDR3: CASSPLGDTEIYEQYF
size: .; D: .; J: TRBJ2-7; V: TRBV4-1; DNA: TGCGCCAGCAGCCGAGCTGGGGGGGCCGTTCTGGAATTATACGAGCAGTACTTC; CDR3: CASSRAGGAVLELYEQYF
size: few; D: .; J: TRBJ1-1; V: TRBV7-8; DNA: TGTGCCAGCAGCTTAGCAGGGTTCGTGTTAGAAATAAATGAAGCTTTCTTT; CDR3: CASSLAGFVLEINEAFF
size: .; D: .; J: TRBJ2-1; V: TRBV12-3/TRBV12-4; DNA: TGTGCCAGCAGTTTATCGGCGGTCGATGAGCAGTTCTTC; CDR3: CASSLSAVDEQFF
size: few; D: .; J: TRBJ1-5; V: TRBV6-4; DNA: TGTGCCAGCAGTGTTTTAGCCGGGTATCAGCCCCAGCATTTT; CDR3: CASSVLAGYQPQHF
size: many; D: TRBD1; J: TRBJ2-3; V: TRBV7-8; DNA: TGTGCCAGCAGCGCAGGGGGCCCCACAGATACGCAGTATTTT; CDR3: CASSAGGPTDTQYF
size: .; D: TRBD2; J: TRBJ2-2; V: TRBV6-6; DNA: TGTGCCAGCAGTTACTCTCGCGGGGGGGGCTCCGGGGAGCTGTTTTTT; CDR3: CASSYSRGGGSGELFF
size: few; D: .; J: TRBJ1-1; V: TRBV4-1; DNA: TGCGCCAGCAGCCAAGAAGACACTGAAGCTTTCTTT; CDR3: CASSQEDTEAFF
size: .; D: .; J: TRBJ1-1; V: TRBV11-1; DNA: TGTGCCAGCAGCTTAAGTCGGCCTTTGAACACTGAAGCTTTCTTT; CDR3: CASSLSRPLNTEAFF